Below are 22 T cell receptor beta chains sequenced from a single sample in a study of cytomegalovirus exposure and HLA in healthy donors. Produced via immunoSEQ multiplex PCR; TCRdb's table is partial and in-frame only. In the table there are roughly 140,000 clones, about 89% of which are singletons. The specimen was PBMCs. These receptors were collected from a woman between 18 and 29 years old in good health and CMV-seropositive.

This chain uses TRBV5-6 with TRBJ1-2; 7 bases line up with TRBD1. Germline V lookup: CDR1 SGHDT, CDR2 YYEEEE. CDR3 length equals 15 residues. The J segment lost 2 bases and the V segment lost 3 bases, leaving 7 bases of the junction unmatched. CDR3 amino acids: CASSSVGTDNYGYTF. CDR3 DNA sequence: TGTGCCAGCAGCTCGGTCGGGACAGACAACTATGGCTACACCTTC.

This chain uses TRBV9 with TRBJ1-2, with 8 bases that match TRBD1. V dropped 5 bases and J dropped 0; count of bases not matched to a gene: 9. The CDR3 sequence is 16 residues long. Germline assignment: CDR1 SGDLS and CDR2 YYNGEE. The CDR3 sequence is CASSADPDRANYGYTF. DNA of the CDR3: TGTGCCAGCAGTGCCGACCCGGACAGGGCTAACTATGGCTACACCTTC. The full variable domain, its missing parts supplied by reference TRBV9 and TRBJ1-2, is DSGVTQTPKHLITATGQRVTLRCSPRSGDLSVYWYQQSLDQGLQFLIQYYNGEERAKGNILERFSAQQFPDLHSELNLSSLELGDSALYFCASSADPDRANYGYTFGSGTRLTVV.

This clone was observed once. The chain is built from TRBV5-1 and TRBJ2-1; TRBD1 matches 9 bases. The CDR3 covers 14 residues. CDR1 is SGHRS and CDR2 is YFSETQ in the germline V gene. V dropped 4 bases and J dropped 5; count of bases not matched to a gene: 4. CDR3 in amino acids: CASSADRGDNEQFF. The CDR3 DNA reads as TGCGCCAGCAGCGCTGACAGGGGGGACAATGAGCAGTTCTTC.

This clone occurred a few times. The chain carries TRBV10-3 and TRBJ1-5, with 7 bases aligning to TRBD1. The V gene end was trimmed by 6 bases and the J gene end by 0 bases; junction bases not matched to a gene: 5. The CDR3 totals 15 residues. From germline, CDR1 is ENHRY and CDR2 SYGVKD. The CDR3 here is CAISTGQDSNQPQHF. The DNA for the CDR3 is TGTGCCATCAGCACTGGACAGGATAGCAATCAGCCCCAGCATTTT.

The rearrangement links TRBV5-6 to TRBJ2-7, with D possibly matching TRBD2 (6 bases). V was shortened by 4 bases and J by 6 bases, with 11 bases between the two germline ends. Germline lookup yields CDR1 SGHDT and CDR2 YYEEEE. The CDR3 covers 12 residues. Written as DNA, the CDR3 is TGTGCCAGCAGCCTCCGGAGGGCCGAGCAGTACTTC. This encodes CASSLRRAEQYF.

CDR3 residues: CASSLPTGQGDNYGYTF. For the CDR3, the DNA is TGCGCCAGCAGCCTCCCAACAGGACAGGGGGATAACTATGGCTACACCTTC. The chain carries TRBV4-1 and TRBJ1-2, with TRBD1 identical over 10 bases. The CDR3 has 17 residues. The V and J ends lost 4 bases and 1 base, in that order; junction bases with no gene match: 9. CDR1 MGHRA and CDR2 YSYEKL come from the germline V gene.

This chain joins TRBV6-5 and TRBJ2-5, with 8 bases identical to TRBD1. This CDR3 comprises 14 residues. CDR1 is MNHEY and CDR2 is SVGAGI in the germline V gene. After removal of 6 bases from V and 3 bases from J, the junction contained 6 bases not matched to a gene. In DNA, the CDR3 is TGTGCCAGCAGCAGGGACAGGTTGAAAGAGACCCAGTACTTC. Translated: CASSRDRLKETQYF.

The chain carries TRBV7-2 and TRBJ1-2; 9 bases line up with TRBD1. This CDR3 comprises 15 residues. CDR1 is SGHTA, CDR2 FQGNSA, per germline. The V gene end was trimmed by 1 base and the J gene end by 7 bases; junction bases not matched to a gene: 7. The CDR3 nucleotides read TGTGCCAGCAGCTTAGAGTGGACAGGGGTTGCTGGCTACACCTTC. Its translation is CASSLEWTGVAGYTF.

The chain uses TRBV4-3 and TRBJ1-2, with 9 bases fitting TRBD1. In germline, CDR1 is LGHNA, CDR2 YSLEER. The V and J ends lost 2 bases and 8 bases, in that order; junction bases with no gene match: 6. This CDR3 is built from 14 residues. The CDR3 DNA is TGCGCCAGCAGCCAAACCTCGACAGGGGGAGGCTACACCTTC. Translation: CASSQTSTGGGYTF.

This clone was seen a few times. V gene TRBV28 combines with J gene TRBJ2-7; 14 nucleotides align to TRBD2. V shed 7 bases, J shed 9 bases, and the junction held 8 bases outside the gene matches. The germline V gene encodes CDR1 MDHEN and CDR2 SYDVKM. The CDR3 spans 14 residues. This CDR3 reads CASIKPGLAGAQYF. The CDR3 nucleotides read TGTGCCAGCATTAAACCGGGACTAGCGGGAGCGCAGTACTTC.

The chain recombines TRBV5-6 with TRBJ2-7; 16 bases line up with TRBD2. The germline V gene encodes CDR1 SGHDT and CDR2 YYEEEE. The CDR3 is made up of 17 amino acids. The V segment lost 0 bases and the J segment 5 bases; nucleotides outside the gene matches: 5. CDR3 coding DNA: TGTGCCAGCAGCTTGGGGGGACTAGCGGGAGGGCCCGACGAGCAGTACTTC. As protein: CASSLGGLAGGPDEQYF.

J is TRBJ2-5 and V is TRBV10-1; a weak D match, TRBD1 (6 bases). The ends were cut back, 3 bases at V and 5 bases at J, with 16 bases in the middle. The CDR3 has 15 residues. Germline loops: CDR1 WNHNN, CDR2 SYGVQD (reference sequence). The CDR3 DNA sequence: TGCGCCAGCAGTGACTCTTTGGCAGGGGAGGAGACCCAGTACTTC. Its translation is CASSDSLAGEETQYF.

As DNA, the CDR3 is TGTGCCAGCAGTGCCACAGAGAACACTGAAGCTTTCTTT. This gives the protein CASSATENTEAFF. The chain links TRBV6-1 to TRBJ1-1; unclear D gene. Germline V gene sequence: CDR1 MNHNS, CDR2 SASEGT. V lost 4 bases and J lost 1, with 7 bases in between. This CDR3 has 13 residues.

The chain is built from TRBV5-4 and TRBJ2-7; 8 bases line up with TRBD2. CDR3 length equals 15 residues. V shed 4 bases, J shed 6 bases, and the junction held 12 bases outside the gene matches. Germline CDR1 and CDR2: SGHNT and YYREEE (reference sequence). CDR3: CASSRGGLPVGEQYF. The CDR3 region has the DNA TGTGCCAGCAGCCGGGGGGGACTCCCTGTTGGCGAGCAGTACTTC.

This clone was observed at least ten times. The chain couples TRBV7-3 to TRBJ2-2, with D tentatively TRBD2 (5 bases). V was trimmed by 3 bases and J by 6 bases, leaving 14 bases between them. The CDR3 consists of 15 residues. CDR1 is SGHTA, CDR2 FQGTGA, per germline. CDR3 DNA sequence: TGTGCCAGCAGCTTTGAGGTCGGGATCTCCGGGGAGCTGTTTTTT. It codes for CASSFEVGISGELFF.

The chain is built from TRBV7-9 and TRBJ1-1, with D possibly TRBD1 on 5 matching bases. The CDR3 has 13 residues. V lost 2 bases and J lost 8, with 12 bases in between. Germline V gene data show CDR1 as SEHNR and CDR2 as FQNEAQ (reference sequence). DNA for the CDR3: TGTGCCAGCAGCTTAATATACCAGGGCGAAGCTTTCTTT. This sequence encodes CASSLIYQGEAFF.

This clone appeared once. This chain connects TRBV9 to TRBJ2-5; 9 nucleotides line up with TRBD1. Looked up from germline, CDR1 is SGDLS and CDR2 is YYNGEE. The CDR3 length is 16 residues. J was trimmed by 4 bases and V by 0 bases; bases with no gene match: 7. The CDR3 loop reads CASSVGGQGRGETQYF. The CDR3 nucleotides read TGTGCCAGCAGCGTAGGGGGACAGGGAAGGGGAGAGACCCAGTACTTC.

The gene calls are TRBV6-5 and TRBJ2-7, with TRBD1 matching over 7 bases. Looked up from germline, CDR1 is MNHEY and CDR2 is SVGAGI. Unmatched junction bases numbered 8, after V lost 6 bases and J lost 3 bases. CDR3 length: 14 amino acids. The CDR3 reads CASSPGDRSYEQYF. CDR3 bases: TGTGCCAGCAGCCCTGGGGACAGAAGCTACGAGCAGTACTTC.

The chain uses TRBV29-1 and TRBJ2-7; TRBD1 matches 11 bases. V shed 7 bases, J shed 3 bases, and the junction held 11 bases outside the gene matches. Germline CDR1 is SQVTM and CDR2 is ANQGSEA. The CDR3 consists of 15 residues. CDR3 region: CSARGTGGSLYEQYF. In DNA form, the CDR3 reads TGCAGCGCCCGAGGGACAGGGGGTTCCCTCTACGAGCAGTACTTC.

The chain employs TRBV2 and TRBJ1-1, with 8 positions matching TRBD1. After removal of 7 bases from V and 3 bases from J, the junction contained 7 bases not matched to a gene. The germline V gene has CDR1 SNHLY and CDR2 FYNNEI. The CDR3 is 14 amino acids. CDR3 protein: CASKRTGGDTEAFF. CDR3 nucleotide sequence: TGTGCCAGCAAACGAACAGGGGGGGACACTGAAGCTTTCTTT.

The chain uses TRBV18 and TRBJ2-7, with D maybe TRBD1 (7 bases). CDR1 is KGHSH and CDR2 is LQKENI in the germline V gene. With 3 bases removed from V and 6 bases from J, the gap between germline ends came to 12 bases. This CDR3 spans 13 amino acids. The CDR3 nucleotides read TGTGCCAGCTCACCTGCAGGGGGGCTCGAGCAGTACTTC. Translation gives CASSPAGGLEQYF.

The rearrangement joins TRBV25-1 to TRBJ1-5, with 8 bases aligning to TRBD1. The CDR3 sequence is 13 residues long. CDR1 MGHDK and CDR2 SYGVNS come from the germline V gene. Unmatched junction bases numbered 0, after V lost 4 bases and J lost 4 bases. The CDR3 is CASSGDRNQPQHF. In nucleotides, the CDR3 is TGTGCCAGCAGTGGGGACAGGAATCAGCCCCAGCATTTT.